This entry concerns a single TCR beta chain. The data belong to a study of blood T cell repertoires in COVID-19. Background on the study: Whether acute or convalescent, the COVID-19 samples came from the United States, Italy and Spain. Sources were T cells, B-cell-depleted T cells, or PBMCs; the material itself was cDNA or gDNA.

The Seattle patients joined while their infection was active and were tracked longitudinally afterward. Per the germline V gene, CDR1 is MNHEY and CDR2 is SMNVEV (reference sequence). V was clipped by 1 base and J by 0 bases, with 10 bases between them. The CDR3 extends over 16 amino acids. Original methodology: The authors estimated nucleated cell counts from reference gene primer amplification. Produced via immunoSEQ multiplex PCR; TCRdb's table is partial and in-frame only. That table furnishes V, J and clone size, whereas the DNA furnished D and trimming. The sample carries about 80,000 clones, roughly 85% recorded once.

The receptor was derived from a man aged 50 to 60 with COVID-19, enrolled during active disease. The rearrangement joins TRBV27 to TRBJ1-3; D unresolved. The sequenced sample consisted of peripheral blood. The CDR3: CASSLLVRDSGNTIYF. The CDR3 DNA reads TGTGCCAGCAGTTTATTGGTACGCGACTCTGGAAACACCATATATTTT.